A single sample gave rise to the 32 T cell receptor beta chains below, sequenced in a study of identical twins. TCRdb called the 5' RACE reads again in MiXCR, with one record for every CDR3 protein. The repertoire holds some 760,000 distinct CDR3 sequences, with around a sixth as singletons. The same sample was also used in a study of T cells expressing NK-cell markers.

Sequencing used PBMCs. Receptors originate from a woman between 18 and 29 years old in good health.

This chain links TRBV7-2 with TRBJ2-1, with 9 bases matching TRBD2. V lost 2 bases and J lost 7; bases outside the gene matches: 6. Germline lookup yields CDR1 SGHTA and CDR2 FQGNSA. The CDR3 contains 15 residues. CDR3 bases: TGTGCCAGCAGCTTATTCGCGGGAGGGTCAAATGAGCAGTTCTTC. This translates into CASSLFAGGSNEQFF.

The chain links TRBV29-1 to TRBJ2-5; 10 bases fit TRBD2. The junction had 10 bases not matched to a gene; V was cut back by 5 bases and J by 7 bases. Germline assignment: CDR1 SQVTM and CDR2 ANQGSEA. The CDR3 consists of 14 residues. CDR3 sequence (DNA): TGCAGCGTTCCGGGACTAGCGATTGCAGGGACCCAGTACTTC. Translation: CSVPGLAIAGTQYF.

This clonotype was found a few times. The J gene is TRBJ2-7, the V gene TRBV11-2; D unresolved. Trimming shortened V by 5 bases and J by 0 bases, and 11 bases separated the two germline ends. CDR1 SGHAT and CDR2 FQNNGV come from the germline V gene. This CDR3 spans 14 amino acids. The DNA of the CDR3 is TGTGCCAGCAGCAGCTCTGTATACTCCTACGAGCAGTACTTC. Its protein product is CASSSSVYSYEQYF.

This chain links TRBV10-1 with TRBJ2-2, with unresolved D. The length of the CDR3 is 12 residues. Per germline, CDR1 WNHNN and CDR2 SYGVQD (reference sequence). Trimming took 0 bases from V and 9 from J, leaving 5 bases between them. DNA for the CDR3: TGCGCCAGCAGTGAGTCCGGCCGGGAGCTGTTTTTT. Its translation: CASSESGRELFF.

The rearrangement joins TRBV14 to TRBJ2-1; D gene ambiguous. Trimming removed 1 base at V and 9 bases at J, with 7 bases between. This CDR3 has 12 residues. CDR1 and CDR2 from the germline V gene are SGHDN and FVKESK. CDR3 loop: CASSQVKVEQFF. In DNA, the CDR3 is TGTGCCAGCAGCCAAGTCAAGGTTGAGCAGTTCTTC.

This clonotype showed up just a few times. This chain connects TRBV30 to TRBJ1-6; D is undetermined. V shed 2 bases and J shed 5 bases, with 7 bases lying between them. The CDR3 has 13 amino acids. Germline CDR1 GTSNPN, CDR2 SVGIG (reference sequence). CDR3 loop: CAWSWSDNSPLHF. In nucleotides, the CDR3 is TGTGCCTGGAGTTGGTCAGATAATTCACCCCTCCACTTT.

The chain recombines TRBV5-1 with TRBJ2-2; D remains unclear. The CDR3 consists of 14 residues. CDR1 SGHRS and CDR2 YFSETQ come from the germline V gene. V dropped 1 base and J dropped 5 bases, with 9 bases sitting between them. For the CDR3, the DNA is TGCGCCAGCAGCTTGCTTTCCGGAACCGGGGAGCTGTTTTTT. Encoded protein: CASSLLSGTGELFF.

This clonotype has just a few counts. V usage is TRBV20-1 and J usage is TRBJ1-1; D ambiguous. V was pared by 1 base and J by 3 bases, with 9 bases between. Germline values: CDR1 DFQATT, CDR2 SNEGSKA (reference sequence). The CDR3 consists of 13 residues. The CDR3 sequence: CSARGLRDTEAFF. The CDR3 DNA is TGCAGTGCTAGAGGTTTGAGGGACACTGAAGCTTTCTTT.

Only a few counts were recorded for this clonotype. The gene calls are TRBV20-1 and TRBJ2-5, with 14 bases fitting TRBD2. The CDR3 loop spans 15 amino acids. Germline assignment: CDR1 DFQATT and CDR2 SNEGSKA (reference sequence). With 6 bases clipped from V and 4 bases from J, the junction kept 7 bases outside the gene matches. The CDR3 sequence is CSARQTSGRGETQYF. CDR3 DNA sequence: TGCAGTGCCCGTCAGACTAGCGGGAGGGGAGAGACCCAGTACTTC.

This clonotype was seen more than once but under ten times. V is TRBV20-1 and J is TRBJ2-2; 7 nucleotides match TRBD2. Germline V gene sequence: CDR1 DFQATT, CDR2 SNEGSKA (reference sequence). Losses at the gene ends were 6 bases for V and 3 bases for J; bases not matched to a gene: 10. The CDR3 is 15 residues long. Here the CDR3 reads CSAPGAGTYTGELFF. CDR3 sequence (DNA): TGCAGTGCCCCAGGAGCGGGGACGTACACCGGGGAGCTGTTTTTT.

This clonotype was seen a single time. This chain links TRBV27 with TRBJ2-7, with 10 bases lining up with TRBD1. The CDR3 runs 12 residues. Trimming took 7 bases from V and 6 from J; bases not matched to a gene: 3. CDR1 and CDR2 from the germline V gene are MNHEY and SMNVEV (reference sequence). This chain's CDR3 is CASKGQGIEQYF. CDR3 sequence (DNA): TGTGCCAGCAAGGGACAGGGGATCGAGCAGTACTTC.

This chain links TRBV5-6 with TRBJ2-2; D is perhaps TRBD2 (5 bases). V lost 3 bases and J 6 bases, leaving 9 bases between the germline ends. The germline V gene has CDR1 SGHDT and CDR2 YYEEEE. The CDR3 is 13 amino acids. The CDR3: CASSSRVPGELFF. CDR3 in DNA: TGTGCCAGCAGCTCGCGGGTCCCCGGGGAGCTGTTTTTT.

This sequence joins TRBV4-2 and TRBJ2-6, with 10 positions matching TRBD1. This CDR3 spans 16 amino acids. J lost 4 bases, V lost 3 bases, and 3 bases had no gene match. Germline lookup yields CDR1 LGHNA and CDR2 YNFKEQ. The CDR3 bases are TGTGCCAGCAGCCACGGGACAGGGGTCGGGGCCAACGTCCTGACTTTC. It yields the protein CASSHGTGVGANVLTF.

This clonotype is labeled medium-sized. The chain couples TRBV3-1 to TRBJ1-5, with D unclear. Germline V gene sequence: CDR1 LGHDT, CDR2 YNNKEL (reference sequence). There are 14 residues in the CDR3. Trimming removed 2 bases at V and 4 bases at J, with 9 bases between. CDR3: CASSQYRSNQPQHF. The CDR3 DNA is TGTGCCAGCAGCCAATACAGATCAAATCAGCCCCAGCATTTT.

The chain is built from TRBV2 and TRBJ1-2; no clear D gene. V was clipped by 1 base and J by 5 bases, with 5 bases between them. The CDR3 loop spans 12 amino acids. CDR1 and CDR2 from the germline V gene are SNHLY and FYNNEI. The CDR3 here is CASSEGVYGYTF. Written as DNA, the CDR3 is TGTGCCAGCAGTGAAGGGGTGTATGGCTACACCTTC.

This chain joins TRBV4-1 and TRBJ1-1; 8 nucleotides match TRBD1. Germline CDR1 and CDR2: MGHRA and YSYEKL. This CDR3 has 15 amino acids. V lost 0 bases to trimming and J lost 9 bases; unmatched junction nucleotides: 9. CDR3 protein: CASSQDIRGRSKAFF. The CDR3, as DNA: TGCGCCAGCAGCCAAGATATCAGGGGGCGTAGCAAAGCTTTCTTT.

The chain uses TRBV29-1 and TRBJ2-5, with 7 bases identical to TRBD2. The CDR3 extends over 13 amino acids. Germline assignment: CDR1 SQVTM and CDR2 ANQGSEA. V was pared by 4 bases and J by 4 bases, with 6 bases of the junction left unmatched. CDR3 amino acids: CSVVRGGLETQYF. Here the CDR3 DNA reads TGCAGCGTTGTCCGGGGAGGGCTAGAGACCCAGTACTTC.

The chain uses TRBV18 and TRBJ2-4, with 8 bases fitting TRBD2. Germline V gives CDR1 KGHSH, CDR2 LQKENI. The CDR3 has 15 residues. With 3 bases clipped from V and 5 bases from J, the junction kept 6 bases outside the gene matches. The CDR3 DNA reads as TGTGCCAGCTCACCGCGGGGACTAGTTGAAAACATTCAGTACTTC. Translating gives CASSPRGLVENIQYF.

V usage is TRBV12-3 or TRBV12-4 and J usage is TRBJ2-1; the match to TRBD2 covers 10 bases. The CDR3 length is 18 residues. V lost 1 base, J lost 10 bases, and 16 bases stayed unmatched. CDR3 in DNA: TGTGCCAGCAGTTTAGTGGTCCCCATAGCGGGAGGTTACGTCGAGCAGTTCTTC. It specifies CASSLVVPIAGGYVEQFF.

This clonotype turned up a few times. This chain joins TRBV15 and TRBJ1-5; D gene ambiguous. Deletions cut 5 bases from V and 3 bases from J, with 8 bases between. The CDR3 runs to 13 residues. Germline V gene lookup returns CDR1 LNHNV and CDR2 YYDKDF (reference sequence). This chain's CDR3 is CATSGSYNQPQHF. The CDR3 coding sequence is TGTGCCACCAGCGGGAGTTACAATCAGCCCCAGCATTTT.

The CDR3 DNA reads as TGTGCCACGTCTAGCAGGACCGGGGAGCTGTTTTTT. Its translation is CATSSRTGELFF. The chain uses TRBV10-3 and TRBJ2-2, with D maybe TRBD2 (5 bases). V lost 10 bases to trimming and J lost 5 bases, with 11 bases between them. The CDR3 sequence is 12 residues long. Germline V gene lookup returns CDR1 ENHRY and CDR2 SYGVKD.

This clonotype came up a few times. CDR3 residues: CASSLTSGITYEQYF. CDR3 DNA sequence: TGTGCCAGCAGTCTCACTAGCGGGATTACCTACGAGCAGTACTTC. The chain couples TRBV27 to TRBJ2-7, with 10 bases fitting TRBD2. V lost 5 bases and J lost 2; bases outside the gene matches: 6. Germline V gene sequence: CDR1 MNHEY, CDR2 SMNVEV (reference sequence). The length of the CDR3 is 15 residues.

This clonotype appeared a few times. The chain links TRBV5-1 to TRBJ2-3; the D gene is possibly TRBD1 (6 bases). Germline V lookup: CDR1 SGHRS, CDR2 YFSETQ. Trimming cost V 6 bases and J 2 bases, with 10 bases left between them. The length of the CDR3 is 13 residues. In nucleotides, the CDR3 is TGCGCCAGCACGTCAGGGGCCACAGATACGCAGTATTTT. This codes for CASTSGATDTQYF.

Here the CDR3 DNA reads TGTGCCAGCAGTGCGGGGGACAGGGAGGCCGGGGAGCTGTTTTTT. Its translation is CASSAGDREAGELFF. This chain uses TRBV12-3 or TRBV12-4 with TRBJ2-2, with 9 bases matching TRBD1. CDR3 length equals 15 residues. The trim removed 5 bases at V and 6 bases at J, leaving 7 bases unmatched.

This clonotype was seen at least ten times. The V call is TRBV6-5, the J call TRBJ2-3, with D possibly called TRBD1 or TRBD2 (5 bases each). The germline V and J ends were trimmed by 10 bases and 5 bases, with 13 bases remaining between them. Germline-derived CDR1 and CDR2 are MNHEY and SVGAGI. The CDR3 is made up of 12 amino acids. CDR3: CATAMGVDTQYF. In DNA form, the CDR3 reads TGTGCCACCGCGATGGGGGTAGATACGCAGTATTTT.

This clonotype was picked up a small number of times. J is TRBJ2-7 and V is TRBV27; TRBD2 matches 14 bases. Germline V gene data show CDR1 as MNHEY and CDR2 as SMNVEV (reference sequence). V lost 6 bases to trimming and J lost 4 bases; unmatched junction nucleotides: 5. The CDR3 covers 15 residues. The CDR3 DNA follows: TGTGCCAGCAGGTCTGGGACTAGCGGGAGATACGAGCAGTACTTC. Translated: CASRSGTSGRYEQYF.

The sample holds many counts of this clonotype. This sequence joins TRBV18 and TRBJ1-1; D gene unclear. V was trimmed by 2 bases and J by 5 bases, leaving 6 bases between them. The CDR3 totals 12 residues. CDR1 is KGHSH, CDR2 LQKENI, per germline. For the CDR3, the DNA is TGTGCCAGCTCACCAGGGCGGACTGAAGCTTTCTTT. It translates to CASSPGRTEAFF.

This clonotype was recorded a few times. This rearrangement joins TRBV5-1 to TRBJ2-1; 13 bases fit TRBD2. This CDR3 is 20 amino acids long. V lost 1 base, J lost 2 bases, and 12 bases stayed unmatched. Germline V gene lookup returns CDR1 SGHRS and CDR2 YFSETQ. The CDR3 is CASSLSLGLAGPRTYNEQFF. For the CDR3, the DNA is TGCGCCAGCAGCTTGTCCTTGGGACTAGCGGGGCCCCGGACCTACAATGAGCAGTTCTTC.

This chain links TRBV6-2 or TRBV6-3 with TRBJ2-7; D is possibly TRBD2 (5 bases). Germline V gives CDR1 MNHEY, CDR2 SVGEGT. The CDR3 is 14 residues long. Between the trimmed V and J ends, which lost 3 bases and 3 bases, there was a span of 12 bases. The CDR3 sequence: CASSYGRDLYEQYF. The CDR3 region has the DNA TGTGCCAGCAGTTATGGCCGGGATCTCTACGAGCAGTACTTC.

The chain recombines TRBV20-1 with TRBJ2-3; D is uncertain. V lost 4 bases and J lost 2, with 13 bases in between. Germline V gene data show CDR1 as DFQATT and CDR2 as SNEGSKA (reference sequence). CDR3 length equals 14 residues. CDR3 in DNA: TGCAGTGCTATGCCTCCGTCTTACACAGATACGCAGTATTTT. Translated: CSAMPPSYTDTQYF.

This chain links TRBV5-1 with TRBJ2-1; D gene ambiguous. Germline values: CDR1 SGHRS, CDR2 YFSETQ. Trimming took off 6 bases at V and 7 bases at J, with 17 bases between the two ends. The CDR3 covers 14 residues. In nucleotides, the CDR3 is TGCGCCAGCAAAGGAAATTCGCTAGAGAATGAGCAGTTCTTC. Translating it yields CASKGNSLENEQFF.

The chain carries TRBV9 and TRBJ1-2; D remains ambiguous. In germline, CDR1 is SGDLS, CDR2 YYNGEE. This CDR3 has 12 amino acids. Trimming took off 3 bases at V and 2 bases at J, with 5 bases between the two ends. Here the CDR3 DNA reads TGTGCCAGCAGCGACCTAAACTATGGCTACACCTTC. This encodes CASSDLNYGYTF.